The 7 T cell receptor beta chains reported below all come from one sample, sequenced in a study of OX40 agonist ivuxolimab in advanced cancers. The repertoire was sequenced with immunoSEQ multiplex PCR; TCRdb's copy has only in-frame clones and lacks some. The sample includes tens of thousands of clones, less than 95% of them seen just once. Source: CD4+ or CD8+ T cells sorted from blood, taken in a trial of the OX40 agonist ivuxolimab. The receptors come from an adult with an advanced solid tumor such as melanoma, head and neck, liver or kidney cancer.

As DNA, the CDR3 is TGTGCCAGCAGCTTAGACCTTCAGGGGGCAGCTTTCTTT. Translating gives CASSLDLQGAAFF. The chain couples TRBV11-2 to TRBJ1-1; TRBD1 aligns across 8 bases. CDR1 SGHAT and CDR2 FQNNGV come from the germline V gene. Trimming took 0 bases from V and 10 from J; bases not matched to a gene: 4. The CDR3 is 13 amino acids.

V usage is TRBV5-4 and J usage is TRBJ1-3; D is undetermined. Germline V lookup: CDR1 SGHNT, CDR2 YYREEE (reference sequence). The CDR3 extends over 14 amino acids. Trimming took off 2 bases at V and 3 bases at J, with 9 bases between the two ends. This CDR3 reads CASSFGPLGNTIYF. CDR3 coding DNA: TGTGCCAGCAGCTTTGGGCCTCTTGGAAACACCATATATTTT.

The chain couples TRBV28 to TRBJ1-5, with TRBD1 identical over 10 bases. CDR3 length equals 14 residues. Germline V gene lookup returns CDR1 MDHEN and CDR2 SYDVKM. V gave up 6 bases and J gave up 6 bases; unmatched junction bases: 5. The CDR3 spells CASSPGTGVQPQHF. Written as DNA, the CDR3 is TGTGCCAGCAGCCCAGGGACAGGGGTTCAGCCCCAGCATTTT. The whole variable domain, filled in from reference TRBV28 and TRBJ1-5, reads DVKVTQSSRYLVKRTGEKVFLECVQDMDHENMFWYRQDPGLGLRLIYFSYDVKMKEKGDIPEGYSVSREKKERFSLILESASTNQTSMYLCASSPGTGVQPQHFGDGTRLSIL.

The V and J genes are TRBV9 and TRBJ1-2; D remains unclear. Trimming took off 0 bases at V and 4 bases at J, with 13 bases between the two ends. The germline V gene encodes CDR1 SGDLS and CDR2 YYNGEE. The CDR3 consists of 15 residues. DNA for the CDR3: TGTGCCAGCAGCGTAGGGTATGGGCCAGTCTATGGCTACACCTTC. Translated, it gives CASSVGYGPVYGYTF.

This chain joins TRBV6-6 and TRBJ1-2; 9 positions match TRBD1. In germline, CDR1 is MNHNY, CDR2 SVGAGI (reference sequence). The CDR3 is 13 amino acids. V was clipped by 5 bases and J by 6 bases; unmatched bases: 4. For the CDR3, the DNA is TGTGCCAGCAGTCTCGACAGGGGGGATGGCTACACCTTC. Encoded protein: CASSLDRGDGYTF.

The chain combines TRBV30 with TRBJ2-1, with D perhaps matching TRBD2 (5 bases). This CDR3 contains 13 residues. V lost 2 bases, J lost 3 bases, and 8 bases lay in between. Germline V gene lookup returns CDR1 GTSNPN and CDR2 SVGIG (reference sequence). CDR3 amino acids: CAWSFRGYNEQFF. The CDR3 DNA is TGTGCCTGGAGTTTCCGGGGCTACAATGAGCAGTTCTTC.

CDR3: CASSPPGTGSNYGYTF. The CDR3 DNA reads as TGTGCCAGCTCACCACCGGGGACAGGGTCTAACTATGGCTACACCTTC. The chain carries TRBV18 and TRBJ1-2; 9 bases are shared with TRBD1. CDR1 is KGHSH and CDR2 is LQKENI in the germline V gene. Losses at the gene ends were 0 bases for V and 0 bases for J; bases not matched to a gene: 2. The CDR3 is 16 amino acids.